These 6 T cell receptor beta chains were sequenced from one sample in a study of T cell repertoires in cytomegalovirus infection. Their antigen targets remain unknown. TCRdb passed the reads through MiXCR, listing each CDR3 protein once. The sample carries approximately 730,000 distinct CDR3 sequences, roughly 29% recorded once. The sequenced sample was cultured CD8+ T cells from PBMCs, obtained from culture after CMV antigen stimulation. These receptors all come from a human donor in good health (CMV status not recorded). Some clones in this sample may be carry-over from other donors' samples.

In its sample, this clonotype was seen many times. The chain employs TRBV19 and TRBJ1-6; weak D call: TRBD1 (5 bases). Germline V gives CDR1 LNHDA, CDR2 SQIVND (reference sequence). V lost 3 bases and J 12 bases, leaving 15 bases between the germline ends. The CDR3 totals 14 residues. This CDR3 reads CASSISAGYGPLHF. CDR3 nucleotide sequence: TGTGCCAGTAGTATTTCAGCAGGGTATGGACCCCTCCACTTT.

This clonotype has only one observation. This sequence joins TRBV2 and TRBJ2-1; D not resolved. V was trimmed by 0 bases and J by 4 bases, leaving 10 bases between them. Looked up from germline, CDR1 is SNHLY and CDR2 is FYNNEI. This CDR3 region has 15 residues. The CDR3: CASSEAPIRYNEQFF. Written as DNA, the CDR3 is TGTGCCAGCAGTGAAGCTCCTATCCGGTACAATGAGCAGTTCTTC.

This clonotype was detected only once. This chain uses TRBV10-3 with TRBJ2-2, with TRBD1 matching 11 bases. V trimming: 7 bases; J trimming: 7 bases; junction bases outside the gene matches: 8. CDR1 and CDR2 (germline): ENHRY, SYGVKD. This CDR3 comprises 15 residues. DNA of the CDR3: TGTGCCATCACCTCGGACAGGGGGCCTGGCGGGGAGCTGTTTTTT. Protein product: CAITSDRGPGGELFF.

This clonotype was found a few times. The J gene is TRBJ1-2, the V gene TRBV20-1; TRBD1 matches 7 bases. The V gene's germline CDR1 is DFQATT and CDR2 SNEGSKA (reference sequence). Trimming at V came to 0 bases and at J to 0 bases, leaving 10 bases not matched to a gene. The CDR3 has 17 amino acids. CDR3 DNA: TGCAGTGCTAGAGATATTCAGGGACAGTGGGCTAACTATGGCTACACCTTC. It yields the protein CSARDIQGQWANYGYTF.

This clonotype was seen many times. This chain links TRBV12-3 or TRBV12-4 with TRBJ1-1; D unresolved. The ends were cut back, 10 bases at V and 7 bases at J, with 13 bases in the middle. The CDR3 consists of 11 residues. CDR3 amino acids: CATGVNIEAFF. CDR3 bases: TGTGCCACCGGAGTCAATATTGAAGCTTTCTTT.

The chain recombines TRBV29-1 with TRBJ2-3; D uncertain. CDR1 and CDR2 from the germline V gene are SQVTM and ANQGSEA. The CDR3 covers 12 residues. Trimming removed 5 bases at V and 2 bases at J, with 8 bases between. CDR3: CSVQPNTDTQYF. The CDR3 DNA sequence: TGCAGCGTTCAACCAAACACAGATACGCAGTATTTT.